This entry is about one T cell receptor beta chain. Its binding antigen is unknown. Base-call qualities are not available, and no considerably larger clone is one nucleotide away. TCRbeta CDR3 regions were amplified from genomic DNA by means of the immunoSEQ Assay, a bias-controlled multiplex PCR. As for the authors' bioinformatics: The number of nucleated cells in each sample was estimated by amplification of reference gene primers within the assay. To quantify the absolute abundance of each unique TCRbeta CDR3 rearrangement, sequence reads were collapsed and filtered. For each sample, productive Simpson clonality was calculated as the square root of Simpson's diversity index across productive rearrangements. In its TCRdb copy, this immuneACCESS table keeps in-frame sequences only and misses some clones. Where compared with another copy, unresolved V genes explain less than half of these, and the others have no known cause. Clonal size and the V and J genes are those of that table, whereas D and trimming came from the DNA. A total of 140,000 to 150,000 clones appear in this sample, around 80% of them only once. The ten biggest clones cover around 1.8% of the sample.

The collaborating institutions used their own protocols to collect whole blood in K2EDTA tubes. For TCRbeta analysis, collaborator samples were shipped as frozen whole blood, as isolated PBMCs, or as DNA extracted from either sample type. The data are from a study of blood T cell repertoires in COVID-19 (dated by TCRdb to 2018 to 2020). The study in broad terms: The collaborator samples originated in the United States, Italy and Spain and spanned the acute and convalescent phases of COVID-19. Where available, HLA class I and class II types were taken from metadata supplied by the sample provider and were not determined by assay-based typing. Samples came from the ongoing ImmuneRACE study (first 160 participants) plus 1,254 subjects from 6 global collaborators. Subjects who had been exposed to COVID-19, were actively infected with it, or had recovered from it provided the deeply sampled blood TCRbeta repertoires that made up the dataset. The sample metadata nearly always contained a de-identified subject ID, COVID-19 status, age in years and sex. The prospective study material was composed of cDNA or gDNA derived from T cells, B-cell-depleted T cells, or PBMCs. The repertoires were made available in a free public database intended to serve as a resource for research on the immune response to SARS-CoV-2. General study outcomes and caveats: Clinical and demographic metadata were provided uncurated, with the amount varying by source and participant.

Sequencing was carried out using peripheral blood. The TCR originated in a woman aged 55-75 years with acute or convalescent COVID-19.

CDR3 reads: CASSQRATGTYGYTF. The nucleotide sequence is given as TGTGCCAGCAGCCAAAGGGCGACAGGGACTTATGGCTACACCTTC. The chain links TRBV14 with TRBJ1-2; 7 middle bases align to TRBD1. CDR1 and CDR2, looked up from the germline V gene, are SGHDN and FVKESK. Here V drops 2 bases and J drops 5 bases, and the junction holds 8 bases not matched to any gene. The CDR3 covers 15 residues, taking in both the cysteine and the phenylalanine. Only the CDR3 DNA is retained, 45 bases long and in frame from the first base.